Sequencing of this T cell receptor beta chain was carried out in a study of T cell responses to AZD1222 COVID-19 vaccine. Findings and limits, study-wide: Recipients of two AZD1222 doses showed rising Spike-specific TCR breadth and depth. The donors showed a predominance of white British ancestry and of females, with possible underestimation of clonal diversity.

TCRdb's copy holds only in-frame clones and misses some; the assay was immunoSEQ multiplex PCR. The sample carries about 130,000 clones, 80% to 95% recorded once. This CDR3 contains 15 residues. Between the trimmed V and J ends, which lost 4 bases and 3 bases, there was a span of 15 bases. Germline values: CDR1 SEHNR, CDR2 FQNEAQ (reference sequence). As to this clone: What it binds is unknown.

The V gene is TRBV7-9, the J gene TRBJ1-1, with D possibly being TRBD1 (5 bases). The source of this sequence is an adult in good health. This specimen was peripheral blood, taken on day 0 of AZD1222 vaccination. CDR3 coding DNA: TGTGCCAGCAGCTCGGGACCCCTAACCTACACTGAAGCTTTCTTT. Translating it yields CASSSGPLTYTEAFF. The complete variable domain, with remaining parts taken from reference TRBV7-9 and TRBJ1-1, reads DTGVSQNPRHKITKRGQNVTFRCDPISEHNRLYWYRQTLGQGPEFLTYFQNEAQLEKSRLLSDRFSAERPKGSFSTLEIQRTEQGDSAMYLCASSSGPLTYTEAFFGQGTRLTVV.